These 19 T cell receptor beta chains came from one sample sequenced in a study of T cell responses to AZD1222 COVID-19 vaccine (dated by TCRdb to the early 2020s). The meaning of the sample's time point label: baseline before first vaccination. The library came from the immunoSEQ multiplex PCR assay. TCRdb carries this immuneACCESS record with in-frame sequences only. Its versions omit some clonotypes, under half of them owing to an unresolved V gene in the studies checked, with the rest unexplained. A total of about 120,000 clones appear in this sample, about 91% of them only once. The ten biggest clones cover 4.5% to 6% of the sample. The specimen comprised peripheral blood, sampled on day 0 of AZD1222 vaccination. These receptors came from an adult in good health.

The chain uses TRBV3-1 (or the pseudogene TRBV3-2) and TRBJ1-1; no firm D call. CDR3 length equals 16 residues. CDR1 LGHDT and CDR2 YNNKEL come from the germline V gene (reference sequence). Between the trimmed V and J ends, which lost 1 base and 3 bases, there was a span of 15 bases. CDR3 loop: CASSQGLTRPDTEAFF. The CDR3 bases are TGTGCCAGCAGCCAAGGGCTAACCCGGCCCGACACTGAAGCTTTCTTT.

This clone has only one observation. The V call is TRBV18, the J call TRBJ1-6; D ambiguous. The V end lost 1 base, the J end lost 10 bases, and 8 bases lay between the germline ends. Germline V gene sequence: CDR1 KGHSH, CDR2 LQKENI. CDR3 length equals 13 residues. CDR3 amino acids: CASSPQEDSPLHF. In DNA, the CDR3 is TGTGCCAGCTCACCACAGGAAGACTCACCCCTCCACTTT.

The chain uses TRBV12-3 or TRBV12-4 and TRBJ1-5; D gene ambiguous. V was trimmed by 3 bases and J by 10 bases, leaving 13 bases between them. This CDR3 region has 13 residues. CDR3 in amino acids: CASSFNPKLPQHF. DNA for the CDR3: TGTGCCAGCAGTTTTAATCCCAAGTTACCCCAGCATTTT.

The V call is TRBV25-1, the J call TRBJ2-2, with TRBD1 identical over 7 bases. V shed 5 bases, J shed 7 bases, and the junction held 10 bases outside the gene matches. Per germline, CDR1 MGHDK and CDR2 SYGVNS. The CDR3 loop spans 15 amino acids. CDR3 coding DNA: TGTGCCAGCAGTCCCACGGGACAGAGGGGCGGGGAGCTGTTTTTT. This translates into CASSPTGQRGGELFF.

This chain connects TRBV7-2 to TRBJ1-1; possibly TRBD1 for D (5 bases). In germline, CDR1 is SGHTA, CDR2 FQGNSA. The CDR3 loop spans 14 amino acids. Trimming removed 5 bases from V and 4 bases from J, with 14 bases in between. The CDR3 nucleotides read TGTGCCAGCAGCCCAACCTCCCAGGGCACTGAAGCTTTCTTT. Protein product: CASSPTSQGTEAFF.

The chain combines TRBV7-3 with TRBJ2-5, with D hard to call. Germline lookup yields CDR1 SGHTA and CDR2 FQGTGA. CDR3 length: 13 amino acids. V lost 2 bases to trimming and J lost 5 bases, with 9 bases between them. The CDR3 nucleotides are TGTGCCAGCAGCTTATATGTGGGCGAGACCCAGTACTTC. Protein sequence: CASSLYVGETQYF. Complete variable domain (other parts from reference TRBV7-3 and TRBJ2-5): GAGVSQTPSNKVTEKGKYVELRCDPISGHTALYWYRQSLGQGPEFLIYFQGTGAADDSGLPNDRFFAVRPEGSVSTLKIQRTERGDSAVYLCASSLYVGETQYFGPGTRLLVL.

This rearrangement joins TRBV9 to TRBJ2-5; possibly TRBD1 or TRBD2 for D (5 bases each). The CDR3 runs 15 residues. CDR1 SGDLS and CDR2 YYNGEE come from the germline V gene. Trimming stripped 4 bases from V and 5 bases from J, with 18 bases between. CDR3 sequence reads: CASSPGMGVEETQYF. CDR3 nucleotide sequence: TGTGCCAGCAGCCCGGGCATGGGGGTCGAGGAGACCCAGTACTTC.

In its sample, this clone was seen once. For the CDR3, the DNA is TGTGCCAGCAGCGTAGCACAGGGGATGGATACGCAGTATTTT. Encoded protein: CASSVAQGMDTQYF. The chain joins TRBV9 to TRBJ2-3, with TRBD1 matching 7 bases. The CDR3 spans 14 residues. CDR1 SGDLS and CDR2 YYNGEE come from the germline V gene. Trimming at V came to 0 bases and at J to 6 bases, leaving 4 bases not matched to a gene.

The rearrangement joins TRBV10-1 to TRBJ2-2; possibly TRBD2 for D (5 bases). Germline assignment: CDR1 WNHNN and CDR2 SYGVQD (reference sequence). V lost 3 bases, J lost 5 bases, and 13 bases lay in between. The CDR3 loop spans 15 amino acids. CDR3 sequence (DNA): TGCGCCAGCAGTGACCGGGGTTTGAGTACCGGGGAGCTGTTTTTT. Translating it yields CASSDRGLSTGELFF.

This sequence joins TRBV5-8 and TRBJ1-5; D is perhaps TRBD1 (5 bases). With 4 bases removed from V and 1 base from J, the gap between germline ends came to 12 bases. The CDR3 totals 15 residues. Germline CDR1 SGHTS, CDR2 YDEGEE. CDR3 nucleotide sequence: TGTGCCAGCAGCCGAGGGGCGATCAGCAATCAGCCCCAGCATTTT. This codes for CASSRGAISNQPQHF.

J is TRBJ1-3 and V is TRBV21-1. TRBV21-1 counts as a pseudogene. There are 16 residues in the CDR3. The CDR3 loop is CASSPKPGESGNTIYF. As DNA, the CDR3 is TGTGCCAGCAGCCCCAAACCCGGGGAGTCTGGAAACACCATATATTTT.

This chain joins TRBV5-4 and TRBJ2-3; weak D call: TRBD1 (6 bases). Germline V CDR1 and CDR2: SGHNT, YYREEE (reference sequence). This CDR3 contains 14 residues. Deletions cut 5 bases from V and 3 bases from J, with 13 bases between. This CDR3 reads CASSRTGLTDTQYF. CDR3 bases: TGTGCCAGCAGTCGCACAGGGCTAACAGATACGCAGTATTTT.

This chain connects TRBV5-4 to TRBJ1-3, with no clear D. V lost 4 bases, J lost 0 bases, and 11 bases lay in between. Germline CDR1 is SGHNT and CDR2 is YYREEE (reference sequence). The CDR3 is 15 amino acids. The CDR3 sequence: CASSLDAGSGNTIYF. In nucleotides, the CDR3 is TGTGCCAGCAGCCTCGACGCGGGCTCTGGAAACACCATATATTTT.

The chain recombines TRBV9 with TRBJ2-3, with D possibly TRBD2 on 6 matching bases. Trimming stripped 3 bases from V and 0 bases from J, with 11 bases between. This CDR3 comprises 15 residues. In germline, CDR1 is SGDLS, CDR2 YYNGEE. Here the CDR3 reads CASSATGTSTDTQYF. The CDR3 DNA reads TGTGCCAGCAGCGCCACCGGGACTAGCACAGATACGCAGTATTTT. The entire variable domain, with the rest obtained from reference TRBV9 and TRBJ2-3, is as follows: DSGVTQTPKHLITATGQRVTLRCSPRSGDLSVYWYQQSLDQGLQFLIQYYNGEERAKGNILERFSAQQFPDLHSELNLSSLELGDSALYFCASSATGTSTDTQYFGPGTRLTVL.

The gene calls are TRBV6-1 and TRBJ2-7; D is perhaps TRBD2 (5 bases). The V and J ends lost 2 bases and 0 bases respectively, with 11 bases between them. This CDR3 contains 15 residues. CDR1 and CDR2 (germline): MNHNS, SASEGT. Here the CDR3 reads CASSERGGSSYEQYF. For the CDR3, the DNA is TGTGCCAGCAGTGAACGGGGTGGGTCCTCCTACGAGCAGTACTTC.

About this clone itself: The same CDR3 can be traced to other DNA sequences in this sample. V and J are TRBV7-2 and TRBJ1-2, with D hard to call. CDR1 and CDR2 (germline): SGHTA, FQGNSA. The CDR3 runs to 14 residues. V gave up 5 bases and J gave up 5 bases, with 15 bases separating them. The CDR3 DNA reads TGTGCCAGCAGCAGCCCGGACGGGAGATATGGCTACACCTTC. It encodes CASSSPDGRYGYTF.

The CDR3 sequence is CAIRDRPGTEAFF. The CDR3 coding sequence is TGTGCCATTAGAGACAGGCCCGGCACTGAAGCTTTCTTT. This chain links TRBV10-3 with TRBJ1-1; a weak D match, TRBD1 (6 bases). The germline V gene encodes CDR1 ENHRY and CDR2 SYGVKD. This CDR3 spans 13 amino acids. V was cut by 9 bases and J by 4 bases, with 15 bases left in between.

This clone appeared a single time. This chain connects TRBV7-6 to TRBJ2-1; TRBD1 matches 8 bases. The CDR3 has 15 amino acids. Trimming cost V 4 bases and J 2 bases; bases outside gene matches: 4. The germline V gene has CDR1 SGHVS and CDR2 FNYEAQ. The CDR3 is CASSSQGVAYNEQFF. In DNA form, the CDR3 reads TGTGCCAGCAGCTCACAGGGGGTAGCCTACAATGAGCAGTTCTTC.

This sequence joins TRBV7-2 and TRBJ2-2; TRBD1 might be the D (5 bases). Trimming stripped 4 bases from V and 7 bases from J, with 7 bases between. CDR1 is SGHTA, CDR2 FQGNSA, per germline. The CDR3 totals 12 residues. CDR3 in amino acids: CASSSDSGELFF. DNA for the CDR3: TGTGCCAGCAGCTCCGACAGCGGGGAGCTGTTTTTT.